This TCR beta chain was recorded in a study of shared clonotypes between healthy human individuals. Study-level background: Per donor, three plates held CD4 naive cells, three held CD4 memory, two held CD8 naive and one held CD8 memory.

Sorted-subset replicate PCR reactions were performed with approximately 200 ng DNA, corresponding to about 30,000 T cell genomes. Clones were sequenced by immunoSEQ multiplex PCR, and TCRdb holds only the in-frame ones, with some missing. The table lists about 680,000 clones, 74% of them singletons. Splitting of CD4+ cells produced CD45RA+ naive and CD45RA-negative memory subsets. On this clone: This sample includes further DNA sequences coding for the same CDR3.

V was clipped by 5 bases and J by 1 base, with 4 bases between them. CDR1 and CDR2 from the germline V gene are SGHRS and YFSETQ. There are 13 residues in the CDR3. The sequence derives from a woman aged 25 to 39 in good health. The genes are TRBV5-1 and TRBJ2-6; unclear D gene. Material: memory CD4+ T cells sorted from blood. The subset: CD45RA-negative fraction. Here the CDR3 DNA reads TGCGCCAGCAGTCCATCTGGGGCCAACGTCCTGACTTTC. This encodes CASSPSGANVLTF.